Listed below are T cell receptor beta chains from one sample, sequenced in a study of cytomegalovirus exposure and HLA in healthy donors. Clones were sequenced by immunoSEQ multiplex PCR, and TCRdb holds only the in-frame ones, with some missing. This table has 200,000 or so clones, about 80% appearing once. Sequencing was carried out using PBMCs. The origin of the receptors is a man between 18 and 29 years old in good health and CMV-seropositive. Both conserved end residues are part of each CDR3. The D gene is left open where the match is weak. A row's size may be missing; if present it is once, few, many or a size class.

TRBD1 NA TRBJ2-5 TRBV28 TGTGCCAGCAGTTTAGGACAGGGGAGGGAGACCCAGTACTTC CASSLGQGRETQYF
NA NA TRBJ1-1 TRBV27 TGTGCCAGCAGTACTTGGGCGAGGGCGCGATCTCCTCCGTACTTT CASSTWARARSPPYF
TRBD1 NA TRBJ1-5 TRBV2 TGTGCCAGTGTTCCAGGGGGCCGAAGCAATCAGCCCCAGCATTTT CASVPGGRSNQPQHF
TRBD1 NA TRBJ1-2 TRBV12-5 TGTGCTAGTGGGCATACTACTCGGACAGGTGGAGGCTACACCTTC CASGHTTRTGGGYTF
TRBD1 NA TRBJ2-5 TRBV2 TGTGCCAGCAGAGACAGGGGGGGAGAGACCCAGTACTTC CASRDRGGETQYF
TRBD1 few TRBJ2-7 TRBV6-1 TGTGCCAGCAGTGCCGGACAGGTCTCCTACGAGCAGTACTTC CASSAGQVSYEQYF
NA NA TRBJ2-2 TRBV11-2 TGTGCCAGCAGCTTAGGTAGCGGCACCGGGGAGCTGTTTTTT CASSLGSGTGELFF
NA NA TRBJ2-3 TRBV13 TGTGCCAGCAGCTTAGGTTCCGGCACAGATACGCAGTATTTT CASSLGSGTDTQYF
NA NA TRBJ2-2 TRBV11-2 TGTGCCAGCAACCGGGCAGGGGAGAACACCGGGGAGCTGTTTTTT CASNRAGENTGELFF
TRBD2 NA TRBJ2-7 TRBV7-9 TGTGCCAGCAGCGTACTAGCGGGAGTGCCGCGTCTAGACTTC CASSVLAGVPRLDF
TRBD2 few TRBJ2-1 TRBV11-2 TGTGCCAGCAGCTTAGAGGGACTACCCTACAATGAGCAGTTCTTC CASSLEGLPYNEQFF
TRBD2 NA TRBJ2-7 TRBV27 TGTGCCAGCAGGACCGGGACTAGCGGGAAGGAGTACGAGCAGTACTTC CASRTGTSGKEYEQYF
NA NA TRBJ2-6 TRBV9 TGTGCCAGCAGCCGTGGGGCAGGGCAATTCTCTGGGGCCAACGTCCTGACTTTC CASSRGAGQFSGANVLTF
NA few TRBJ2-7 TRBV18 TGTGCCAGCTCAGCCGGGGGACGCCGGAACGAGCAGTACTTC CASSAGGRRNEQYF
NA NA TRBJ1-2 TRBV5-1 TGCGCCAGCAGCCCCGATGTGTTGAGCGGCTACACCTTC CASSPDVLSGYTF
TRBD2 NA TRBJ2-1 TRBV7-7 TGTGCCAGCAGCTTAGTACCGACCTCGGCGGGAGGCTACAATGAGCAGTTCTTC CASSLVPTSAGGYNEQFF
TRBD2 once TRBJ2-3 TRBV3-1/TRBV3-2 TGTGCCAGCAGCCACCGGGAGGATTTT CASSHREDF
TRBD2 once TRBJ2-3 TRBV11-2 TGTGCCAGCAGCGCGATCGGCGGGGGTTTCGATACGCAGTATTTT CASSAIGGGFDTQYF
NA NA TRBJ2-5 TRBV30 TGTGCCTGGAGTGTATTCGGGAAGTCCCAGTACTTC CAWSVFGKSQYF
TRBD1 NA TRBJ2-7 TRBV2 TGTGCCAGCAGCCCGGACAGGCTACCCTCCTACGAGCAGTACTTC CASSPDRLPSYEQYF
NA NA TRBJ2-6 TRBV18 TGTGCCAGCTCACCATCGAGGGCTGGGGCCAACGTCCTGACTTTC CASSPSRAGANVLTF
NA NA TRBJ1-1 TRBV6-5 TGTGCCAGCAGGCGAACGGGGAACACTGAAGCTTTCTTT CASRRTGNTEAFF
NA NA TRBJ1-4 TRBV6-6 TGTGCCAGCAAGTCGGACGGGCAGGGTTATGAAAAACTGTTTTTT CASKSDGQGYEKLFF
NA NA TRBJ1-2 TRBV20-1 TGCAGTTGGGCTGGGGCCTATGGCTACACCTTC CSWAGAYGYTF
TRBD2 NA TRBJ2-5 TRBV27 TGTGCCAGCAGTCCCGGACTAGCTCCAACCCAAGAGACCCAGTACTTC CASSPGLAPTQETQYF
TRBD1 NA TRBJ1-2 TRBV30 TGTGCCTGGAAGGTCCGGGCAGGGGGTGGGACGGGAGAAGGCTACACCTTC CAWKVRAGGGTGEGYTF
TRBD2 NA TRBJ2-3 TRBV15 TGTGCCACCAGCAGAGGGCTAGCGGGAACAGATACGCAGTATTTT CATSRGLAGTDTQYF
NA NA TRBJ2-3 TRBV7-2 TGTGCCAGCAGCTTAGGACAATCCACAGATACGCAGTATTTT CASSLGQSTDTQYF
NA NA TRBJ2-3 TRBV29-1 TGCAGCGTTGCAGGCACAGATACGCAGTATTTT CSVAGTDTQYF
NA NA TRBJ2-7 TRBV25-1 TGTGCCAGCAGTGAATTTGGGCAGTTGAACGAGCAGTACTTC CASSEFGQLNEQYF
NA NA TRBJ1-2 TRBV29-1 TGCAGCGTTGAAGATGAAGGGGTGGGTGGCTACACCTTC CSVEDEGVGGYTF
NA NA TRBJ2-2 TRBV29-1 TGCAGCGTTGGACGGGGATACACCGGGGAGCTGTTTTTT CSVGRGYTGELFF
NA NA TRBJ2-7 TRBV27 TGTGCCAGCAGCGCCGGCGGCCATTACGAGCAGTACTTC CASSAGGHYEQYF
NA NA TRBJ2-7 TRBV7-9 TGTGCCAGCAGCCCTCAGGGGGGCGGCTACGAGCAGTACTTC CASSPQGGGYEQYF
NA once TRBJ2-5 TRBV28 TGTGCCAGCAGGCAACTACCCCAAGAGACCCAGTACTTC CASRQLPQETQYF
TRBD2 NA TRBJ2-1 TRBV6-6 TGTGCCAGCAGTACGACTAGCGGGACCTACAATGAGCAGTTCTTC CASSTTSGTYNEQFF